Each of the 10 T cell receptor beta chains below was sequenced from the same sample in a study of Graves' ophthalmopathy and Graves' hyperthyroidism. Amplified material comprised TCR beta CDR3 regions derived from RNA transcripts. An initial RT-PCR round employing HTBI primers preceded a second-round multiplex PCR. TCRdb recomputed calls from the multiplex PCR reads with MiXCR, one row per CDR3 protein. Of 740,000 or so distinct CDR3 sequences listed, about 44% are singletons. The sequenced sample was peripheral blood. All receptors come from an adult man with Graves' ophthalmopathy.

This clonotype was picked up many times. The rearrangement uses TRBV7-9 and TRBJ1-5, with D possibly being TRBD1 (6 bases). V was cut by 5 bases and J by 3 bases, with 11 bases left in between. Germline V CDR1 and CDR2: SEHNR, FQNEAQ (reference sequence). This CDR3 has 14 residues. The CDR3 DNA reads TGTGCCAGCAGCCCGGACAGTTACAATCAGCCCCAGCATTTT. Its translation: CASSPDSYNQPQHF.

This sequence joins TRBV5-5 and TRBJ1-2; TRBD1 agrees at 8 bases. V was pared by 0 bases and J by 3 bases, with 4 bases of the junction left unmatched. There are 15 residues in the CDR3. Per germline, CDR1 SGHKS and CDR2 YYEKEE (reference sequence). CDR3 sequence (DNA): TGTGCCAGCAGCTTGGGCCCGACAGGGGACTATGGCTACACCTTC. Its translation: CASSLGPTGDYGYTF.

The rearrangement links TRBV28 to TRBJ1-3; tentative D call: TRBD1 (5 bases). V was shortened by 6 bases and J by 0 bases, with 9 bases between the two germline ends. The CDR3 is 14 residues long. Germline CDR1 MDHEN, CDR2 SYDVKM. The CDR3 here is CASSKGLSGNTIYF. The CDR3, as DNA: TGTGCCAGCAGCAAGGGACTCTCTGGAAACACCATATATTTT.

V gene TRBV20-1 combines with J gene TRBJ1-5, with a weak D call TRBD1 (5 bases). Per the germline V gene, CDR1 is DFQATT and CDR2 is SNEGSKA (reference sequence). V was cut by 6 bases and J by 1 base, with 13 bases left in between. The CDR3 is 14 amino acids. This CDR3 reads CSAMGRMSNQPQHF. As DNA, the CDR3 is TGCAGTGCGATGGGACGGATGAGCAATCAGCCCCAGCATTTT.

Comment on this clonotype: At one boundary the junction diverges from the germline segment, which might be a read error. The chain recombines TRBV7-2 with TRBJ1-6; 7 positions agree with TRBD1. Germline lookup yields CDR1 SGHTA and CDR2 FQGNSA. The CDR3 is 16 amino acids. CDR3 in amino acids: CASSLSHRGYNSPLRF. The CDR3 DNA is TGTGCCAGCAGCTTATCCCACAGGGGTTATAATTCACCCCTCCGCTTT.

This clonotype was counted only a few times. This sequence joins TRBV20-1 and TRBJ2-7, with unresolved D. Germline assignment: CDR1 DFQATT and CDR2 SNEGSKA (reference sequence). The CDR3 is 15 amino acids. V was trimmed by 0 bases and J by 3 bases, leaving 15 bases between them. In DNA form, the CDR3 reads TGCAGTGCTAGAGATCCTGGCCTGAGGAGCTACGAGCAGTACTTC. Translated: CSARDPGLRSYEQYF.

On this clonotype itself: A read error is possible here, since a much larger clone lies one base away. The chain joins TRBV4-2 to TRBJ1-2; TRBD1 matches 7 bases. The CDR3 length is 16 residues. With 4 bases clipped from V and 5 bases from J, the junction kept 13 bases outside the gene matches. The germline CDR1 and CDR2 sequences are LGHNA and YNFKEQ. DNA of the CDR3: TGTGCCAGCAGCCTTCACCGACAGGGAGAGGGGTATGGCTACACCTTC. Protein: CASSLHRQGEGYGYTF.

In its sample, this clonotype was seen a few times. This chain links TRBV20-1 with TRBJ1-5, with 7 nucleotides matching TRBD1. V lost 4 bases to trimming and J lost 0 bases; unmatched junction nucleotides: 6. This CDR3 comprises 15 residues. From germline, CDR1 is DFQATT and CDR2 SNEGSKA (reference sequence). This chain's CDR3 is CSAKIQGHSNQPQHF. The CDR3 nucleotides read TGCAGTGCTAAGATACAGGGGCATAGCAATCAGCCCCAGCATTTT.

As to this clonotype: One end of the junction does not line up with germline, which may come from a read error. J is TRBJ2-7 and V is TRBV5-1, with a possible D match to TRBD2 (7 bases). The germline V gene has CDR1 SGHRS and CDR2 YFSETQ. CDR3 size: 14 residues. CDR3 nucleotide sequence: TGTGCCAGCAGGCCCCGCGGGGGCAACTACGAGCAGTACTTC. This gives the protein CASRPRGGNYEQYF.

With respect to this clonotype: A read error may produce the germline difference seen at one junction end. The V and J genes are TRBV7-7 and TRBJ2-7; D remains ambiguous. The CDR3 runs to 13 residues. Germline-derived CDR1 and CDR2 are SSHAT and FNYEAQ (reference sequence). Written as DNA, the CDR3 is TGTGCTAGCAGCGAGACACGTGCCCACGAGCAGTACTTC. Its translation is CASSETRAHEQYF.